The clone carrying this T cell receptor (beta chain) showed up just once. The assay was immunoSEQ multiplex PCR, and TCRdb's table has in-frame clones only and misses some. The table includes about 400,000 clones, 70% to 90% detected once. The data were obtained in a study of blood T cell repertoires in COVID-19. Sequencing was done on a sample of PBMCs or T cells enriched from blood (not recorded which). The origin of this receptor is a woman between 18 and 29 years old with acute COVID-19.

The DNA of the CDR3 is TGTGCCAGCCAGATCTACTATGGCTACACCTTC. Translated: CASQIYYGYTF. The V call is TRBV2, the J call TRBJ1-2, with no clear D. V lost 8 bases and J lost 3, with 7 bases in between. The germline gives CDR1 SNHLY, CDR2 FYNNEI. The CDR3 is 11 amino acids. Full variable domain (rest looked up from reference TRBV2 and TRBJ1-2): EPEVTQTPSHQVTQMGQEVILRCVPISNHLYFYWYRQILGQKVEFLVSFYNNEISEKSEIFDDQFSVERPDGSNFTLKIRSTKLEDSAMYFCASQIYYGYTFGSGTRLTVV.